This entry features one T cell receptor (beta chain) sequence. The CDR3 is 13 residues long. Germline CDR1 SNHLY, CDR2 FYNNEI. The trim removed 2 bases at V and 8 bases at J, leaving 3 bases unmatched. The data are from a study of blood T cell repertoires in COVID-19. Looking at the study overall: PBMCs, B-cell-depleted T cells, or T cells provided the cDNA or gDNA that made up the material.

The repertoire was sequenced with immunoSEQ multiplex PCR; TCRdb's copy has only in-frame clones and lacks some. Of 300,000 to 400,000 clones detected, around 87% appear once; the ten largest clones hold roughly 7.1%. The receptor's source is a woman between 45 and 65 years old who had recovered from COVID-19. The source material was peripheral blood. V usage is TRBV2 and J usage is TRBJ1-2, with TRBD1 matching 9 bases. CDR3 sequence: CASSERQGVGYTF. DNA of the CDR3: TGTGCCAGCAGTGAACGACAGGGGGTCGGCTACACCTTC.